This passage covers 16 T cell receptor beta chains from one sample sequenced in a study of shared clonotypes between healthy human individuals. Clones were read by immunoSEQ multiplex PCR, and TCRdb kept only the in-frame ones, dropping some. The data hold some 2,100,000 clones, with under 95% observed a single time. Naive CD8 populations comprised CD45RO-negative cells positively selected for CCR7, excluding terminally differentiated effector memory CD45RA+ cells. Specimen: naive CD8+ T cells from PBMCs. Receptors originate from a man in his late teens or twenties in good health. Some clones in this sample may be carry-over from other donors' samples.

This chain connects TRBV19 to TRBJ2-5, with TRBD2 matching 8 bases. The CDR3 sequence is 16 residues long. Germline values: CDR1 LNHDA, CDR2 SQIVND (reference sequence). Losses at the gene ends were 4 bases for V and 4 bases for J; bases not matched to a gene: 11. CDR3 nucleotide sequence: TGTGCCAGTAGTAGTCATCCAGGACTAGCTACAGAGACCCAGTACTTC. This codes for CASSSHPGLATETQYF.

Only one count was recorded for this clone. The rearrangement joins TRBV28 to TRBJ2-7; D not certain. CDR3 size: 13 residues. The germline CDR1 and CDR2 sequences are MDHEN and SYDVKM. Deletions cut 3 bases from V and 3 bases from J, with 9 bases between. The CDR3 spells CASSFQEGYEQYF. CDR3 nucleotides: TGTGCCAGCAGTTTTCAGGAAGGCTACGAGCAGTACTTC.

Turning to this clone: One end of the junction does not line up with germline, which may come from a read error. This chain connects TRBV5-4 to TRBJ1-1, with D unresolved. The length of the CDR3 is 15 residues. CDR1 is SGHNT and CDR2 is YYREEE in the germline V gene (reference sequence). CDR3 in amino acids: CASSQGRRLNTEAFF. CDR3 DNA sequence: TGCGCCAGCAGCCAAGGCCGACGGCTCAACACTGAAGCTTTCTTT.

CDR3 residues: CASSQDGAETQYF. The DNA for the CDR3 is TGCGCCAGCAGCCAAGATGGGGCAGAGACCCAGTACTTC. V is TRBV4-1 and J is TRBJ2-5; perhaps TRBD1 as D (5 bases). This CDR3 comprises 13 residues. Germline V lookup: CDR1 MGHRA, CDR2 YSYEKL. The V end was cut by 0 bases, the J end by 4 bases, with 6 bases between.

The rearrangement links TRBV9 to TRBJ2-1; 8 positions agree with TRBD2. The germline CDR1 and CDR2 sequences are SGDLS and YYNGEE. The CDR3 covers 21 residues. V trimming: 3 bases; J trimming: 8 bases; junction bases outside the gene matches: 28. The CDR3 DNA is TGTGCCAGCAGCGCACCCCGGTTTCGGGAGGGCCTAGTAGGTAGGGGCGATGAGCAGTTCTTC. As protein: CASSAPRFREGLVGRGDEQFF.

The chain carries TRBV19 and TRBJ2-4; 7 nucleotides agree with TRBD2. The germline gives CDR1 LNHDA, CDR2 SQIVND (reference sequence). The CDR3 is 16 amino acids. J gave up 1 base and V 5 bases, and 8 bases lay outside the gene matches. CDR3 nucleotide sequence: TGTGCCAGTAGTCCGGCCCTAGCGGCGGCCAAAAACATTCAGTACTTC. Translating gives CASSPALAAAKNIQYF.

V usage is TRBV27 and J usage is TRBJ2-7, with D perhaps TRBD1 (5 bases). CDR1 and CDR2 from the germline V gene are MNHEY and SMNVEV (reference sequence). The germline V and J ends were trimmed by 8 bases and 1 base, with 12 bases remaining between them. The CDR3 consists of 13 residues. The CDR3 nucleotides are TGTGCCAGCTGCCCCACAGGATCCTACGAGCAGTACTTC. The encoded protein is CASCPTGSYEQYF.

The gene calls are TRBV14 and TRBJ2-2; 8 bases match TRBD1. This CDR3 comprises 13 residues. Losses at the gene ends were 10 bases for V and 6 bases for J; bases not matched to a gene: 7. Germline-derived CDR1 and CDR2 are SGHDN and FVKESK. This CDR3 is CANGQGTPGELFF. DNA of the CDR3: TGTGCCAACGGACAGGGAACTCCCGGGGAGCTGTTTTTT.

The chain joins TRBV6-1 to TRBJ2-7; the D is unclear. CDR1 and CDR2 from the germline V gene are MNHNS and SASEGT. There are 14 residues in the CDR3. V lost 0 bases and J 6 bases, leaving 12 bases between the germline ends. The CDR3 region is CASSEAYQGSEQYF. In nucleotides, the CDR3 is TGTGCCAGCAGTGAAGCATACCAAGGAAGCGAGCAGTACTTC.

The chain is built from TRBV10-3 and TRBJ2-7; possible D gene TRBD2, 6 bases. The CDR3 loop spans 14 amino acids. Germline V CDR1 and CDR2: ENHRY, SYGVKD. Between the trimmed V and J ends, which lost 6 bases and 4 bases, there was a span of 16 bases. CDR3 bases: TGTGCCATCAGCGGGGACTCCCAAGGGTACGAGCAGTACTTC. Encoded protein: CAISGDSQGYEQYF.

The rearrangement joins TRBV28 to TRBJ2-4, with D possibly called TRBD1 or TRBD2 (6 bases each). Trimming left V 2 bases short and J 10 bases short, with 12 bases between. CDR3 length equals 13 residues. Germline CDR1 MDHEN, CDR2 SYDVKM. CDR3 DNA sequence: TGTGCCAGCAGTTTAAGGGGGGCGCCGATTCAGTACTTC. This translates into CASSLRGAPIQYF. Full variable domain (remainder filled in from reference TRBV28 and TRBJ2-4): DVKVTQSSRYLVKRTGEKVFLECVQDMDHENMFWYRQDPGLGLRLIYFSYDVKMKEKGDIPEGYSVSREKKERFSLILESASTNQTSMYLCASSLRGAPIQYFGAGTRLSVL.

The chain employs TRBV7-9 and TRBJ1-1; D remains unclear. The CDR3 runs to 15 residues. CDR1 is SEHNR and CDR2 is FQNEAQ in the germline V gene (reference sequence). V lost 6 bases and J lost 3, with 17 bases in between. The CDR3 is CASSPNRSPDTEAFF. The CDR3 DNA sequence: TGTGCCAGCAGTCCCAACCGGAGCCCTGACACTGAAGCTTTCTTT.

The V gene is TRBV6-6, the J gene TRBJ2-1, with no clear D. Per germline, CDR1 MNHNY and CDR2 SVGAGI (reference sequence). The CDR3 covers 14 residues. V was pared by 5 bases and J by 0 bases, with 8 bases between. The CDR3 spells CASSDASSYNEQFF. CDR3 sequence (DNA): TGTGCCAGCAGTGACGCTAGCTCCTACAATGAGCAGTTCTTC.

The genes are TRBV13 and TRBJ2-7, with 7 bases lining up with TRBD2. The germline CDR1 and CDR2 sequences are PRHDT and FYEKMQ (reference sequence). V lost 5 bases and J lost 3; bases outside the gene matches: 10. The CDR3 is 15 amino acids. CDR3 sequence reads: CASSPSGVDYYEQYF. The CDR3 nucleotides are TGTGCCAGCAGCCCTAGCGGAGTCGATTACTACGAGCAGTACTTC.

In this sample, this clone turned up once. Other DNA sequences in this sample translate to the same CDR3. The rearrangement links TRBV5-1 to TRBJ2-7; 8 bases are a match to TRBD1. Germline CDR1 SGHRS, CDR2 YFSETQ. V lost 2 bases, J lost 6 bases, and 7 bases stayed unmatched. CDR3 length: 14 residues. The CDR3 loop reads CASSFGTGGFEQYF. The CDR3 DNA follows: TGCGCCAGCAGCTTCGGGACAGGAGGGTTCGAGCAGTACTTC.

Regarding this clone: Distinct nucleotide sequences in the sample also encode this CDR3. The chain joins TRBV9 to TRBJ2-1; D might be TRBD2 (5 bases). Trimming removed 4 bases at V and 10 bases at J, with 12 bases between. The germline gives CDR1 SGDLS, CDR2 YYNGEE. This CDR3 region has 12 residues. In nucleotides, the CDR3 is TGTGCCAGCAGCCCCGGTTTAGCGGAGCAGTTCTTC. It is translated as CASSPGLAEQFF.